The 25 T cell receptor beta chains below come from one sample, sequenced in a study of tumor-infiltrating lymphocytes in primary liver carcinoma. Each 20-30 mg portion of unsorted bulk tissue served as the source for co-extraction of RNA and DNA. TCR beta cDNA was reverse-transcribed from approximately 0.45 ug of total RNA. The reaction used a constant-region primer and ProtoScript II reverse transcriptase. Library construction for TCR beta comprised three nested multiplex PCR rounds performed with slightly modified ARM-PCR. TRBV1-TRBV30 forward and Cbeta reverse primers drove the first two roughly 11-cycle rounds. TCRdb re-derived calls from the multiplex PCR reads in MiXCR, one entry per CDR3 protein. The repertoire has some 190,000 distinct CDR3 sequences, around four fifths of them found once; the top ten carry over 15%. Sequenced input: tumor tissue from primary liver carcinoma. These receptors were obtained from a man aged 40-55 years with primary liver carcinoma and hepatitis B virus infection.

About this clonotype: Germline and junction disagree at one end, which may indicate a read error. DNA for the CDR3: TGTACCAGCAGTCCTCAACAGACCCAGTACTTC. Amino acid sequence: CTSSPQQTQYF. The chain carries TRBV6-6 and TRBJ2-5, with no clear D. This CDR3 is 11 amino acids long. Germline assignment: CDR1 MNHNY and CDR2 SVGAGI (reference sequence).

This clonotype appeared once. The chain employs TRBV11-1 and TRBJ2-7; D is ambiguous. This CDR3 spans 13 amino acids. V was shortened by 6 bases and J by 1 base, with 10 bases between the two germline ends. Germline V lookup: CDR1 SGHAT, CDR2 FQDESV (reference sequence). CDR3 in amino acids: CASRRKSSYEQYF. CDR3 nucleotide sequence: TGTGCCAGCAGGCGGAAGTCATCCTACGAGCAGTACTTC.

In regard to this clonotype: Its ends do not fully match the called genes, so a read error is possible. J is TRBJ2-7 and V is TRBV11-2, with D perhaps being TRBD1 or TRBD2 (6 bases each). Germline V gene lookup returns CDR1 SGHAT and CDR2 FQNNGV. CDR3 length: 12 residues. Here the CDR3 reads CAISPGGYERHF. The DNA of the CDR3 is TGTGCCATCAGTCCCGGGGGCTACGAGCGGCACTTC.

CDR3 in amino acids: CASCEGLAVYNEQFF. In DNA, the CDR3 is TGTGCTAGCTGTGAAGGACTAGCGGTATACAATGAGCAGTTCTTC. This chain uses TRBV6-1 with TRBJ2-1; 10 bases are a match to TRBD2. In germline, CDR1 is MNHNS, CDR2 SASEGT. CDR3 length: 15 amino acids.

The chain carries TRBV7-8 and TRBJ2-7; no reliable D call. Germline-derived CDR1 and CDR2 are SGHVS and FQNEAQ. Trimming took off 3 bases at V and 6 bases at J, with 12 bases between the two ends. CDR3 size: 13 residues. CDR3 residues: CASSLALDFEQYF. For the CDR3, the DNA is TGTGCCAGCAGCTTGGCTCTCGACTTCGAGCAGTACTTC.

A single count supports this clonotype. The junction shows a germline mismatch at one end, possibly a read error. The V and J genes are TRBV4-1 and TRBJ2-2; 7 bases are shared with TRBD2. This CDR3 spans 17 amino acids. The germline V gene has CDR1 MGHRA and CDR2 YSYEKL. CDR3 sequence: CASSPCTSVRGTGELFF. The CDR3 DNA is TGCGCTAGCAGCCCTTGTACTAGCGTAAGAGGGACCGGGGAGCTGTTTTTT.

Concerning this clonotype itself: The CDR3 does not end in the conserved phenylalanine or tryptophan, so this is likely a read error. It is unclear where the CDR3 begins or ends on the DNA, so no DNA is shown, and the CDR3 is as TCRdb lists it. The CDR3 loop is CASSITTSGEETQYL. This chain connects TRBV5-1 to TRBJ2-5; the D segment call TRBD2 is taken from the table without a DNA check. The CDR3 has 15 amino acids, counting both end residues. Germline CDR1 SGHRS, CDR2 YFSETQ.

Details on this clonotype: The germline gene is not matched at one end of the junction; a read error may be the cause. This chain joins TRBV14 and TRBJ2-3; D is undetermined. This CDR3 has 13 amino acids. Germline-derived CDR1 and CDR2 are SGHDN and FVKESK. The CDR3 nucleotides read TGTCCAAGAAGCCGAGGATACACAGATACGCACTATTTT. The encoded protein is CPRSRGYTDTHYF.

Concerning this clonotype: The junction departs from the called germline gene at one end, perhaps through a read error. This chain links TRBV12-3 or TRBV12-4 with TRBJ1-5, with D tentatively TRBD1 (6 bases). The CDR3 spans 16 residues. CDR3 nucleotide sequence: TGTGCCAGTAGTCGAAGCCGGGACACTTATCATCAGCCCCAGAATTTT. This codes for CASSRSRDTYHQPQNF.

The chain links TRBV12-3 or TRBV12-4 to TRBJ2-7, with D possibly matching TRBD1 (6 bases). Trimming pared 8 bases from V and 3 bases from J, leaving 17 bases between. This CDR3 is 14 amino acids long. The CDR3 DNA reads as TGTGCCAGCGCCAAGAGGGGACACTTCTACGAGCAGTACTTC. Translation gives CASAKRGHFYEQYF.

This clonotype was detected only a few times. The rearrangement uses TRBV5-6 and TRBJ2-4; D gene uncertain. This CDR3 contains 12 residues. From germline, CDR1 is SGHDT and CDR2 YYEEEE. Trimming took 5 bases from V and 12 from J, leaving 15 bases between them. The CDR3 region is CASRWSTRPQYF. The CDR3 bases are TGTGCCAGCAGATGGTCGACCAGACCTCAGTACTTC.

Remarks on this clonotype: As the CDR3 is not closed by the conserved phenylalanine or tryptophan, this likely results from a read error. The chain employs TRBV6-2 or TRBV6-3 and TRBJ2-1; weak D call: TRBD2 (5 bases). The germline V gene encodes CDR1 MNHEY and CDR2 SVGEGT. There are 15 residues in the CDR3. The DNA of the CDR3 is TGTGGCAGCAGCTCCGGATTAGCGCTATACAATGAGCAGTTCATC. Encoded protein: CGSSSGLALYNEQFI.

Concerning this clonotype: The CDR3 carries no conserved terminal phenylalanine or tryptophan, so it likely arises from a read error. The genes are TRBV29-1 and TRBJ2-1; 14 bases are shared with TRBD2. This CDR3 spans 15 amino acids. Germline lookup yields CDR1 SQVTM and CDR2 ANQGSEA. The CDR3 here is CSVGLAGGFHNEQFL. CDR3 in DNA: TGCAGCGTTGGACTAGCGGGAGGGTTCCACAATGAACAGTTCTTA.

Concerning this clonotype: A junction boundary mismatches the germline segment, possibly from a read error. The J gene is TRBJ2-3, the V gene TRBV29-1; tentatively, D is TRBD1 or TRBD2 (6 bases each). CDR1 SQVTM and CDR2 ANQGSEA come from the germline V gene. There are 13 residues in the CDR3. In nucleotides, the CDR3 is TGCAGCGTAGGGGGGACATCGGGGGATACGCAGAATTTT. This sequence encodes CSVGGTSGDTQNF.

As regards this clonotype: As the CDR3 is not closed by the conserved phenylalanine or tryptophan, this likely results from a read error. This rearrangement joins TRBV29-1 to TRBJ1-4; TRBD1 is a possible D gene (6 bases). Germline CDR1 reads SQVTM; CDR2 reads ANQGSEA. The CDR3 consists of 13 residues. The CDR3 protein is CSVGGGGGEKLFS. The CDR3 bases are TGCAGTGTGGGGGGAGGGGGAGGAGAAAAACTGTTTTCT.

As concerns this clonotype: The junction and the germline gene differ at one end; a read error may be behind it. The gene calls are TRBV6-5 and TRBJ1-1, with D perhaps matching TRBD1 (6 bases). Germline-derived CDR1 and CDR2 are MNHEY and SVGAGI. The CDR3 contains 17 residues. Written as DNA, the CDR3 is TGTGTCAGCAGTCCCCTCACGGGGGCGGTAGGTATCGCTGAAGCTTTCTTT. This sequence encodes CVSSPLTGAVGIAEAFF.

The genes are TRBV29-1 and TRBJ1-2; no clear D gene. This CDR3 is built from 10 residues. Germline-derived CDR1 and CDR2 are SQVTM and ANQGSEA. CDR3 loop: CDVDGDGYTF. CDR3 in DNA: TGCGACGTTGACGGTGATGGCTACACCTTC.

Comments on this clonotype: Relative to the germline gene, one junction end is altered; a read error may explain this. This sequence joins TRBV12-3 or TRBV12-4 and TRBJ1-1; D is ambiguous. The CDR3 is 13 amino acids. Here the CDR3 DNA reads TGTGGCAGCAGCGTCCCCTTGGGGACTGAAGCTTTCTTT. The encoded protein is CGSSVPLGTEAFF.

Remarks on this clonotype: This may be a read error, as it is one base from a much larger clone. V usage is TRBV7-9 and J usage is TRBJ2-4, with no clear D. Germline V gives CDR1 SEHNR, CDR2 FQNEAQ (reference sequence). The CDR3 loop spans 14 amino acids. V was pared by 1 base and J by 2 bases, with 6 bases between. CDR3 nucleotides: TGTGCCAGCAGCTTAGGGGAAACCAAAAACATTCAGTACTTC. Amino acids: CASSLGETKNIQYF.

This clonotype was found many times. The rearrangement joins TRBV4-2 to TRBJ1-6; D not certain. V was cut by 6 bases and J by 10 bases, with 10 bases left in between. CDR3 length: 12 amino acids. Per germline, CDR1 LGHNA and CDR2 YNFKEQ. The CDR3 coding sequence is TGTGCCAGCAGGGAAGGAGGATCACCCCTCCACTTT. It specifies CASREGGSPLHF.

About this clonotype itself: A much larger clone differs by one base, so this may be a read error. The DNA for the CDR3 is TGTGCCTGCAGCCTCGAGAGGACCGGGGAGCTGTTTTTT. It is translated as CACSLERTGELFF. The rearrangement uses TRBV11-2 and TRBJ2-2, with D unresolved. Looked up from germline, CDR1 is SGHAT and CDR2 is FQNNGV. CDR3 size: 13 residues.

The V and J genes are TRBV12-3 or TRBV12-4 and TRBJ1-5; a possible D gene is TRBD1 (6 bases). The J call may be in error: the DNA end matches TRBJ2-3 better. CDR3 length: 14 amino acids. The chain's CDR3 is CASRLGATNQPQYF. The CDR3 nucleotides are TGTGCCAGCAGATTGGGGGCTACCAATCAGCCCCAGTATTTT.

Regarding this clonotype: This may arise from a read error, as a much more abundant clone is one base away. This chain links TRBV28 with TRBJ1-1; 7 nucleotides agree with TRBD1. Germline CDR1 and CDR2: MDHEN and SYDVKM. This CDR3 is 15 amino acids long. The CDR3: CASSPTGVFYTKAFF. CDR3 coding DNA: TGTGCCAGCAGTCCCACAGGGGTCTTCTACACTAAAGCTTTCTTT.

The CDR3 loop is CASSQAKLVADTQYF. CDR3 coding DNA: TGTGCCAGCAGCCAAGCTAAGCTAGTCGCAGATACGCAGTATTTT. The V and J genes are TRBV4-2 and TRBJ2-3; unclear D gene. V shed 1 base and J shed 4 bases, with 12 bases lying between them. The germline CDR1 and CDR2 sequences are LGHNA and YNFKEQ. The CDR3 has 15 amino acids.

The chain joins TRBV11-2 to TRBJ2-4; 11 bases align to TRBD2. Germline V gene sequence: CDR1 SGHAT, CDR2 FQNNGV. V lost 4 bases to trimming and J lost 2 bases; unmatched junction nucleotides: 7. The CDR3 length is 17 residues. The CDR3 here is CASSYLGTSGTKNIQYF. CDR3 in DNA: TGTGCCAGCAGCTACCTCGGGACTAGCGGAACCAAAAACATTCAGTACTTC.